The 23 T cell receptor beta chains below all came from one sample that was sequenced in a study of human T cells and chemical hapten exposure. Time point meaning: pre-sensitization, week 0. Noted treatment: therapeutic diphenylcyclopropenone sensitization with weekly scalp DPC. TCRdb passed the RACE reads through MiXCR, listing each CDR3 protein once. The data hold more than 300,000 distinct CDR3 sequences, with around 5.5% observed a single time. The sequenced sample was whole blood, obtained in connection with sensitization to the hapten diphenylcyclopropenone (DPC). Source of these receptors: a woman between 18 and 29 years old with alopecia areata. Some clones in this sample may be carry-over from other donors' samples.

This clonotype was recorded at least ten times. DNA for the CDR3: TGCAGCGCGGGACAGGAGGATGGCTACACCTTC. This translates into CSAGQEDGYTF. V and J are TRBV29-1 and TRBJ1-2; 8 positions agree with TRBD1. The germline gives CDR1 SQVTM, CDR2 ANQGSEA. Trimming removed 7 bases from V and 6 bases from J; junction bases left unmatched: 4. The CDR3 loop spans 11 amino acids.

This clonotype was observed many times. This rearrangement joins TRBV29-1 to TRBJ2-5; perhaps TRBD1 as D (6 bases). Germline CDR1 SQVTM, CDR2 ANQGSEA. This CDR3 region has 15 residues. V was cut by 4 bases and J by 5 bases, with 20 bases left in between. CDR3 sequence reads: CSVGRGGIDMETQYF. As DNA, the CDR3 is TGCAGCGTTGGACGAGGGGGTATCGACATGGAGACCCAGTACTTC.

This clonotype occurred many times. In DNA, the CDR3 is TGTGCCAGCAGCGTAGAGAACACCGGGGAGCTGTTTTTT. Protein sequence: CASSVENTGELFF. The chain links TRBV9 to TRBJ2-2; no clear D gene. This CDR3 region has 13 residues. From germline, CDR1 is SGDLS and CDR2 YYNGEE. With 0 bases removed from V and 1 base from J, the gap between germline ends came to 1 base.

The V call is TRBV6-2 or TRBV6-3, the J call TRBJ1-1; perhaps TRBD1 as D (6 bases). Germline lookup yields CDR1 MNHEY and CDR2 SVGEGT. The ends were cut back, 2 bases at V and 6 bases at J, with 16 bases in the middle. The CDR3 totals 15 residues. The CDR3 is CASSYLAGVRAEAFF. Here the CDR3 DNA reads TGTGCCAGCAGTTACCTGGCAGGGGTAAGGGCTGAAGCTTTCTTT.

The rearrangement uses TRBV10-3 and TRBJ2-2; TRBD1 agrees at 10 bases. CDR1 and CDR2 (germline): ENHRY, SYGVKD. Trimming took 4 bases from V and 6 from J; bases not matched to a gene: 5. The CDR3 is 15 residues long. The CDR3 loop reads CAISAGQGEAGELFF. In DNA form, the CDR3 reads TGTGCCATCAGTGCCGGACAGGGGGAGGCCGGGGAGCTGTTTTTT.

This clonotype showed up many times. J is TRBJ2-1 and V is TRBV4-3; D uncertain. Germline CDR1 reads LGHNA; CDR2 reads YSLEER. Trimming pared 0 bases from V and 3 bases from J, leaving 3 bases between. The CDR3 has 13 residues. DNA for the CDR3: TGCGCCAGCAGCCAAGATATCTACAATGAGCAGTTCTTC. It specifies CASSQDIYNEQFF.

In this sample, this clonotype turned up many times. The chain employs TRBV10-3 and TRBJ1-6; D is ambiguous. Trimming stripped 0 bases from V and 11 bases from J, with 8 bases between. Per the germline V gene, CDR1 is ENHRY and CDR2 is SYGVKD. The length of the CDR3 is 13 residues. The CDR3 is CAISESEGTPLHF. CDR3 nucleotides: TGTGCCATCAGTGAGTCGGAGGGAACACCCCTCCACTTT.

V gene TRBV10-3 combines with J gene TRBJ1-1; TRBD1 aligns across 7 bases. V was clipped by 10 bases and J by 0 bases; unmatched bases: 11. CDR1 is ENHRY and CDR2 is SYGVKD in the germline V gene. CDR3 length equals 15 residues. CDR3 residues: CATLGTALMNTEAFF. CDR3 nucleotides: TGTGCCACGCTCGGGACAGCCCTAATGAACACTGAAGCTTTCTTT.

This clonotype was seen at least ten times. The chain links TRBV7-8 to TRBJ2-6; perhaps TRBD1 as D (6 bases). This CDR3 is built from 17 residues. Trimming took 1 base from V and 4 from J, leaving 14 bases between them. The V gene's germline CDR1 is SGHVS and CDR2 FQNEAQ. CDR3 DNA: TGTGCCAGCAGCTTAGATTCAGCAGGGGTGGGGGCCAACGTCCTGACTTTC. This encodes CASSLDSAGVGANVLTF.

This clonotype was seen only a few times. CDR3 DNA sequence: TGTGCCAGCAGGGTACAGCTGTATGGCTACACCTTC. It specifies CASRVQLYGYTF. This chain connects TRBV27 to TRBJ1-2; no clear D. This CDR3 contains 12 residues. Germline assignment: CDR1 MNHEY and CDR2 SMNVEV (reference sequence). The V and J ends lost 6 bases and 5 bases respectively, with 10 bases between them.

This clonotype occurred many times. J is TRBJ1-2 and V is TRBV12-5, with a possible D match to TRBD1 (6 bases). CDR1 LGHNT and CDR2 FRNRAP come from the germline V gene. Between the trimmed V and J ends, which lost 0 bases and 4 bases, there was a span of 9 bases. CDR3 length equals 14 residues. DNA of the CDR3: TGTGCTAGTGGTTTGGTAGGGACACTCTATGGCTACACCTTC. This sequence encodes CASGLVGTLYGYTF.

The chain carries TRBV14 and TRBJ1-2; D unclear. The CDR3 contains 13 residues. Germline V gene sequence: CDR1 SGHDN, CDR2 FVKESK. V lost 8 bases, J lost 2 bases, and 12 bases lay in between. The CDR3 DNA reads as TGTGCCAGCCAGTCCAGCGTGAACTATGGCTACACCTTC. Amino acids: CASQSSVNYGYTF.

Ten or more counts support this clonotype. The V and J genes are TRBV7-3 and TRBJ2-3; 8 nucleotides match TRBD2. J was trimmed by 0 bases and V by 1 base; bases with no gene match: 3. This CDR3 spans 16 amino acids. Per the germline V gene, CDR1 is SGHTA and CDR2 is FQGTGA. In DNA form, the CDR3 reads TGTGCCAGCAGCTTAAACGGGGGGGCTAGCACAGATACGCAGTATTTT. Translation gives CASSLNGGASTDTQYF.

The chain combines TRBV6-4 with TRBJ1-5; D is possibly TRBD1 (6 bases). The CDR3 length is 14 residues. V gave up 2 bases and J gave up 4 bases, with 9 bases separating them. The germline CDR1 and CDR2 sequences are MRHNA and SNTAGT. The CDR3 region is CASSDGGGNQPQHF. The CDR3, as DNA: TGTGCCAGCAGTGACGGAGGGGGGAATCAGCCCCAGCATTTT.

The sample holds a few counts of this clonotype. V is TRBV27 and J is TRBJ1-4; TRBD1 matches at 7 bases. Germline CDR1 MNHEY, CDR2 SMNVEV (reference sequence). Trimming cost V 5 bases and J 5 bases; bases outside gene matches: 5. The CDR3 has 14 residues. This chain's CDR3 is CASSEGQRNEKLFF. CDR3 coding DNA: TGTGCCAGCAGTGAGGGACAGAGGAATGAAAAACTGTTTTTT.

This clonotype was observed many times. The chain has TRBV2 and TRBJ1-5, with 8 bases that match TRBD1. This CDR3 is 14 amino acids long. V lost 3 bases and J lost 4; bases outside the gene matches: 2. Germline V gene data show CDR1 as SNHLY and CDR2 as FYNNEI. The CDR3 loop is CASSEDRVNQPQHF. CDR3 bases: TGTGCCAGCAGTGAGGACAGGGTGAATCAGCCCCAGCATTTT.

This clonotype was seen only a few times. The chain joins TRBV3-1 to TRBJ1-1, with TRBD1 as a possible D gene (5 bases). V was cut by 4 bases and J by 11 bases, with 11 bases left in between. The CDR3 runs 11 residues. Germline loops: CDR1 LGHDT, CDR2 YNNKEL (reference sequence). The CDR3 sequence: CASSRGVEAFF. The DNA of the CDR3 is TGTGCCAGCAGCCGAGGGGTTGAGGCTTTCTTT.

The chain links TRBV7-9 to TRBJ2-3; D is possibly TRBD1 or TRBD2 (8 bases each). This CDR3 has 17 amino acids. V was trimmed by 5 bases and J by 2 bases, leaving 20 bases between them. Germline CDR1 SEHNR, CDR2 FQNEAQ (reference sequence). CDR3 region: CASSPRTSRGPTDTQYF. The CDR3 DNA reads TGTGCCAGCAGCCCCCGGACTAGCAGGGGGCCCACAGATACGCAGTATTTT.

This chain connects TRBV7-8 to TRBJ2-4, with 8 nucleotides matching TRBD2. Germline CDR1 is SGHVS and CDR2 is FQNEAQ. This CDR3 spans 14 amino acids. V lost 5 bases to trimming and J lost 9 bases; unmatched junction nucleotides: 9. CDR3 protein: CASSPPGGPSIQYF. The CDR3 bases are TGTGCCAGCAGCCCGCCGGGGGGGCCCAGCATTCAGTACTTC.

This clonotype was counted between two and nine times. J is TRBJ1-1 and V is TRBV6-5, with TRBD1 matching 9 bases. V shed 5 bases, J shed 2 bases, and the junction held 6 bases outside the gene matches. The germline CDR1 and CDR2 sequences are MNHEY and SVGAGI. The CDR3 extends over 15 amino acids. Here the CDR3 DNA reads TGTGCCAGCAGTGTCCCGGGACAGGGAAACACTGAAGCTTTCTTT. Translation: CASSVPGQGNTEAFF.

This clonotype was picked up many times. The chain carries TRBV24-1 and TRBJ2-6, with D possibly TRBD1 on 5 matching bases. CDR3 size: 15 residues. V was cut by 4 bases and J by 4 bases, with 10 bases left in between. Germline CDR1 KGHDR, CDR2 SFDVKD. CDR3 protein: CATSDPGSGANVLTF. The CDR3 DNA follows: TGTGCCACCAGTGACCCAGGGTCCGGGGCCAACGTCCTGACTTTC.

The chain uses TRBV6-5 and TRBJ2-7, with D perhaps TRBD2 (6 bases). Trimming pared 0 bases from V and 2 bases from J, leaving 14 bases between. The CDR3 runs to 16 residues. Germline loops: CDR1 MNHEY, CDR2 SVGAGI. CDR3 protein: CASSYSGEAGTYEQYF. The CDR3 DNA reads as TGTGCCAGCAGTTACTCGGGGGAGGCAGGGACCTACGAGCAGTACTTC.

This clonotype was detected ten times or more. This chain uses TRBV29-1 with TRBJ1-1; no firm D call. Germline values: CDR1 SQVTM, CDR2 ANQGSEA. V was shortened by 4 bases and J by 0 bases, with 12 bases between the two germline ends. CDR3 length: 14 amino acids. The CDR3 region is CSVVGPGMNTEAFF. CDR3 DNA: TGCAGCGTTGTGGGCCCCGGGATGAACACTGAAGCTTTCTTT. The full variable domain, rest sourced from reference TRBV29-1 and TRBJ1-1, is SAVISQKPSRDICQRGTSLTIQCQVDSQVTMMFWYRQQPGQSLTLIATANQGSEATYESGFVIDKFPISRPNLTFSTLTVSNMSPEDSSIYLCSVVGPGMNTEAFFGQGTRLTVV.